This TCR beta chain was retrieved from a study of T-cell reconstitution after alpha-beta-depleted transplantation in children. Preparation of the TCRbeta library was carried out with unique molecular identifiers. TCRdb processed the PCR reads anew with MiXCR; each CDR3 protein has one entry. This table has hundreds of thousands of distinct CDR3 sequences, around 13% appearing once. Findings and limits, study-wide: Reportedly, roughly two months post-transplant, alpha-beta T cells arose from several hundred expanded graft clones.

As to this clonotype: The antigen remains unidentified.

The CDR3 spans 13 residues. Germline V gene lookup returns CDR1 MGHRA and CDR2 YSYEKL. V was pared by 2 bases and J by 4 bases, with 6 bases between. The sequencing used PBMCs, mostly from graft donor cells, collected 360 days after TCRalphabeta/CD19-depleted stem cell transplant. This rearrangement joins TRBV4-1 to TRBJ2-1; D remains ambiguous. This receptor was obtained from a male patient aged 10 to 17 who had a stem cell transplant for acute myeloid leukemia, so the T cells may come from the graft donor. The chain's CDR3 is CASSQRLYNEQFF. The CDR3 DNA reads TGCGCCAGCAGCCAACGCCTTTACAATGAGCAGTTCTTC.